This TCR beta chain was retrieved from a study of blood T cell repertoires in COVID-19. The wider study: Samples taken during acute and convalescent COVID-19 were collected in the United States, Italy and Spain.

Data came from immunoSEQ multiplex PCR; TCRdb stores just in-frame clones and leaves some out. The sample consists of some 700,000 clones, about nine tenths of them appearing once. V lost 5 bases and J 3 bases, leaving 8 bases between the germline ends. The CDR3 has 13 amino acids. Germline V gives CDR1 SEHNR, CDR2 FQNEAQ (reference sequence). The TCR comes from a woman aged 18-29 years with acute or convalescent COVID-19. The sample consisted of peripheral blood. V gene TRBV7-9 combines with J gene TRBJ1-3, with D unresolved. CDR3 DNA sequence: TGTGCCAGCAGCCTTACATTTGGAAACACCATATATTTT. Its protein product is CASSLTFGNTIYF.